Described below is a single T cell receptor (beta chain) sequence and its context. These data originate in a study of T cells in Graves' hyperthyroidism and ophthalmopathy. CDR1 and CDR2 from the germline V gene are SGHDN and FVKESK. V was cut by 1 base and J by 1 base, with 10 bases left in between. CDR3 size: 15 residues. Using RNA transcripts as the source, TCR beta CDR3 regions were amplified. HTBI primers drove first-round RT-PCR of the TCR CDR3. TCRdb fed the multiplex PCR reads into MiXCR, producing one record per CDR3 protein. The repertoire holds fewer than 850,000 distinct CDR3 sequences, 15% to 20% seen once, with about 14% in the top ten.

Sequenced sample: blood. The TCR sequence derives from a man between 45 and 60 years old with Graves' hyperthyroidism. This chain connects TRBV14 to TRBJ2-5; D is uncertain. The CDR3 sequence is CASSQGLSIQETQYF. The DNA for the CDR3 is TGTGCCAGCAGCCAAGGATTAAGTATCCAAGAGACCCAGTACTTC.